This paragraph reports one TCR beta chain. This sample is part of a study of blood T cell repertoires in COVID-19. Clones were read by immunoSEQ multiplex PCR, and TCRdb kept only the in-frame ones, dropping some. Here the sample spans a few hundred thousand clones, around nine tenths being singletons. The specimen was PBMCs or T cells enriched from blood (not recorded which). The clonotype originates from a woman in her forties who had been exposed to COVID-19.

Here the CDR3 DNA reads TGTGCCAGACTAGAAGGTAGCGATCAGCCCCAGCATTTT. Encoded protein: CARLEGSDQPQHF. The V gene is TRBV21-1, the J gene TRBJ1-5. TRBV21-1 is annotated as a pseudogene. The CDR3 has 13 residues.